Included here is one T cell receptor (beta chain) sequence, with context. Its antigen is unidentified. A library prepared for alpha chains yielded this beta chain as an off-target read; its size is of little meaning. TCRdb independently ran MiXCR on the 5' RACE reads; one entry per CDR3 protein. The sample includes some 7,000 distinct CDR3 sequences, approximately 14% of them seen just once. The time point: sample taken at primary tumor resection. The input material, whole RNA from tumor, nontumor lung or frozen PBMC, was sequenced unsorted. Germline CDR1 SGHTA, CDR2 FQGTGA. This CDR3 spans 15 amino acids. Trimming shortened V by 5 bases and J by 1 base, and 13 bases separated the two germline ends. This entry is derived from a study of spatial heterogeneity in lung cancer. The study's findings and limits: Expanded alpha and beta TCR counts within tumors tracked tumor mutation counts.

Source: lung tumor tissue, taken at surgery. This clonotype was obtained from a male donor with early-stage non-small cell lung cancer. The chain combines TRBV7-3 with TRBJ2-3; a possible D gene is TRBD2 (6 bases). CDR3 sequence (DNA): TGTGCCAGCAGCCATGAGTGGGGGGGCACAGATACGCAGTATTTT. It codes for CASSHEWGGTDTQYF.